Reported below is one T cell receptor (beta chain). Its matching antigen is unknown. This sample was included in a study of cytomegalovirus exposure and HLA in healthy donors. Study-level results: Among TCR sequences, most were rare, though some public TCRs appeared in many donors. Later work associated fewer than 20,000 TCR beta sequences with HLA alleles at 0.05 false discovery rate.

Looked up from germline, CDR1 is SGHTA and CDR2 is FQGTGA. There are 15 residues in the CDR3. The V segment lost 5 bases and the J segment 3 bases; nucleotides outside the gene matches: 7. PCR used 60 Vbeta primers and 13 Jbeta primers. Sequencing used immunoSEQ multiplex PCR; TCRdb keeps in-frame clones, though not all of them. The sample lists approximately 130,000 clones, about 73% occurring once. What was sequenced was PBMCs. The rearrangement uses TRBV7-3 and TRBJ2-1; 7 positions agree with TRBD2. This receptor was obtained from a woman aged 40 to 50 in good health and CMV-seronegative. DNA of the CDR3: TGTGCCAGCAGCCCCCGGGGAGGGAGCTACAATGAGCAGTTCTTC. Translating gives CASSPRGGSYNEQFF.